This TCR beta chain derives from a study of CD8+ T cells in alopecia areata. Whole-study findings and limits: The study also sequences resident alphabeta T cells of normal skin in scalp samples. Higher clonality and more expanded CD8+ clones appeared in lesional than normal scalp. Possibly as an HLA-related effect, TCR sharing across patients appeared less clear than in mice.

Extraction and reverse transcription of RNA yielded cDNA as the sequencing template. Assay: immunoSEQ multiplex PCR; the TCRdb copy retains only in-frame clones and omits some. The sample contains some 160,000 clones, roughly 58% of which appear only once. Per germline, CDR1 LNHNV and CDR2 YYDKDF (reference sequence). Trimming at V came to 2 bases and at J to 1 base, leaving 11 bases not matched to a gene. CDR3 length: 18 residues. PBMCs, the starting material, were the source of sorted CD4+ and CD8+ T cells. This clone has ten or more counts. Its antigen is currently unknown. This receptor was identified in a human donor in good health. This chain joins TRBV15 and TRBJ1-5, with 7 bases identical to TRBD1. Source material: CD8+ T cells sorted from blood. Here the CDR3 DNA reads TGTGCCACCAGCAGACCGAGTAATACAGGGGTCAGCAATCAGCCCCAGCATTTT. Protein product: CATSRPSNTGVSNQPQHF. Using reference TRBV15 and TRBJ1-5 for the parts outside the CDR3, the full variable domain is DAMVIQNPRYQVTQFGKPVTLSCSQTLNHNVMYWYQQKSSQAPKLLFHYYDKDFNNEADTPDNFQSRRPNTSFCFLDIRSPGLGDTAMYLCATSRPSNTGVSNQPQHFGDGTRLSIL.